The clone carrying this T cell receptor beta chain was observed many times. The sample originates from a study of T cell repertoires in cytomegalovirus infection. Using its own MiXCR run on the reads, TCRdb lists one record per CDR3 protein. The table has approximately 76,000 distinct CDR3 sequences, 3% to 4.5% seen once. Germline V gene data show CDR1 as SGHVS and CDR2 as FNYEAQ. The V and J ends lost 2 bases and 2 bases respectively, with 10 bases between them. The CDR3 spans 16 residues. This TCR came from a human donor in good health (CMV status not recorded). Some clones in this sample may be carry-over from other donors' samples. V is TRBV7-6 and J is TRBJ2-6, with D uncertain. The source material was PBMCs. The CDR3 reads CASSLNFRTGANVLTF. The DNA for the CDR3 is TGTGCCAGCAGCTTAAATTTCAGAACTGGGGCCAACGTCCTGACTTTC. The full variable domain, in which reference TRBV7-6 and TRBJ2-6 provide the parts outside the CDR3, is GAGVSQSPRYKVTKRGQDVALRCDPISGHVSLYWYRQALGQGPEFLTYFNYEAQQDKSGLPNDRFSAERPEGSISTLTIQRTEQRDSAMYRCASSLNFRTGANVLTFGAGSRLTVL.